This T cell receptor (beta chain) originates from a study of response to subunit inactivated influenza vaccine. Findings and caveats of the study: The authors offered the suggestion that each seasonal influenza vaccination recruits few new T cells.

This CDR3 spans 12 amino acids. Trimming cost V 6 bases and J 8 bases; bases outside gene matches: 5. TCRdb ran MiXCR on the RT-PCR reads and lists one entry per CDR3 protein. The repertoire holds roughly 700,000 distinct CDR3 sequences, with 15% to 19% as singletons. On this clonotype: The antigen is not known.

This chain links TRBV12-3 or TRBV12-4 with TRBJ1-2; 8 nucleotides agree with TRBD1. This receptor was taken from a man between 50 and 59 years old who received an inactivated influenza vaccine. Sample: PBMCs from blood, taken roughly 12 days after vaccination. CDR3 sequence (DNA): TGTGCCAGCAGGGGACAGGTTTACGGCTACACCTTC. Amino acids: CASRGQVYGYTF.